Included here is one T cell receptor beta chain sequence, with context. As yet, its antigen is unknown. This sample is drawn from a study of glioma-infiltrating T cells after dendritic cell vaccination. As to time point: after dendritic cell vaccination, including at tumor progression/relapse. All glioblastoma patients lacked an isocitrate dehydrogenase mutation. Blood PBMC samples: pre-vaccination, two weeks post third vaccination, and at tumor progression. The V gene lost 3 bases and the J gene lost 0 bases, with 3 bases spanning the gap. CDR3 length: 12 amino acids. Germline CDR1 reads PRHDT; CDR2 reads FYEKMQ (reference sequence). The study's findings and limits: Higher TCR clonality did not directly relate to longer survival.

This table comes from immunoSEQ multiplex PCR, and its TCRdb copy is limited to in-frame clones, with some not included. The sample lists about 63,000 clones; about 85% were seen once. V and J are TRBV13 and TRBJ2-7, with D hard to call. This clonotype originated in a human donor with glioblastoma. This sample comprised blood, obtained after dendritic cell vaccination. The DNA of the CDR3 is TGTGCCAGCAGCTTTAACTCCTACGAGCAGTACTTC. Protein: CASSFNSYEQYF.